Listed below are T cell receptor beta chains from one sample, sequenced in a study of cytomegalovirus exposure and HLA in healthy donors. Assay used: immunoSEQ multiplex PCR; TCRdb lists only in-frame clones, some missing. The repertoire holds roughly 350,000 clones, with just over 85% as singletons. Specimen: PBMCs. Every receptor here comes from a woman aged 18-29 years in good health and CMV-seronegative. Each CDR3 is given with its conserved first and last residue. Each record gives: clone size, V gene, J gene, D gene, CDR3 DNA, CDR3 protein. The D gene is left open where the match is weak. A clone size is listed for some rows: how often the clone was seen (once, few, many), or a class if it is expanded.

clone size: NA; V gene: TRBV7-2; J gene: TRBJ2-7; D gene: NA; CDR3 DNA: TGTGCCAGCAGTACTACTCTTACTAGTTACGAGCAGTACTTC; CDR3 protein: CASSTTLTSYEQYF
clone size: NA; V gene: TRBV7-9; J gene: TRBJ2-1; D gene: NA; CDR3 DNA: TGTGCCAGCAGCCCCCTCGGGCAGGGGACGCCAAATGAGCAGTTCTTC; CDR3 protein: CASSPLGQGTPNEQFF
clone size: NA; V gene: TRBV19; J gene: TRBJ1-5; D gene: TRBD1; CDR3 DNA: TGTGCCAGTAGCATCGACAGGGGCGATTATCAGCCCCAGCATTTT; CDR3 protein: CASSIDRGDYQPQHF
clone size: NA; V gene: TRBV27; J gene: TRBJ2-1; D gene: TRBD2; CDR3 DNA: TGTGCCAGCAGCCGGCTATGGGCCCCCTTAGGACTAGTCCCCAACAATGAGCAGTTCTTC; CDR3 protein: CASSRLWAPLGLVPNNEQFF
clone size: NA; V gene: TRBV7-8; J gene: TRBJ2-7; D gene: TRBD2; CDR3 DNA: TGTGCCAGCAGCTTCTCCTCAGCGGGAGTCGCCTACGAGCAGTACTTC; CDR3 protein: CASSFSSAGVAYEQYF
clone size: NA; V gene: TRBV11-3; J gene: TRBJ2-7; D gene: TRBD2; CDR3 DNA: TGTGCCAGCAGCCTAACTAGCGCCTACGAGCAGTACTTC; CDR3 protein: CASSLTSAYEQYF
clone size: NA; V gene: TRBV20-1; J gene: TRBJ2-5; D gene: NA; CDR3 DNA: TGCAGTGCTCAGAGTGGGGCGACCCAGTACTTC; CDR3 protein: CSAQSGATQYF
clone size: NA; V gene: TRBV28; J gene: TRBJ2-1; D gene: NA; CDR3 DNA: TGTGCCAGCAGTTTCGCGGGAGGGACAGGCAATGAGCAGTTCTTC; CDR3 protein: CASSFAGGTGNEQFF
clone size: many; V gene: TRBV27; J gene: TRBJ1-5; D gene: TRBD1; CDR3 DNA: TGTGCCAGCAGTTTATCGTGGACAGGGGATCAGCCCCAGCATTTT; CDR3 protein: CASSLSWTGDQPQHF
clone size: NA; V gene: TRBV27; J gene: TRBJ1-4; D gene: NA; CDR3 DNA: TGTGCCAGCAGTCCCCTGGGGCAGGATGAAAAACTGTTTTTT; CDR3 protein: CASSPLGQDEKLFF
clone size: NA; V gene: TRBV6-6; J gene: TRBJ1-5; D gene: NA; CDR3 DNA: TGTGCCAGCAGTTACTCGGAGGATTATCAGCCCCAGCATTTT; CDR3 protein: CASSYSEDYQPQHF